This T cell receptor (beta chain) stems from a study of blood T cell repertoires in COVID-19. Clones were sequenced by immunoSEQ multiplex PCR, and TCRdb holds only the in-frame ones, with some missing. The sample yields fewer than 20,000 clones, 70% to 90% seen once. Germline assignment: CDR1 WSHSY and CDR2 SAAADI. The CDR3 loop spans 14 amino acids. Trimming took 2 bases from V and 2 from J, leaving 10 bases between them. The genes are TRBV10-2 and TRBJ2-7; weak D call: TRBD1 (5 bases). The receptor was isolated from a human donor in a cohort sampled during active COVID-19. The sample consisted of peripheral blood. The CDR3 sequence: CASSETTGTYEQYF. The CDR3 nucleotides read TGCGCCAGCAGTGAGACAACAGGTACCTACGAGCAGTACTTC.